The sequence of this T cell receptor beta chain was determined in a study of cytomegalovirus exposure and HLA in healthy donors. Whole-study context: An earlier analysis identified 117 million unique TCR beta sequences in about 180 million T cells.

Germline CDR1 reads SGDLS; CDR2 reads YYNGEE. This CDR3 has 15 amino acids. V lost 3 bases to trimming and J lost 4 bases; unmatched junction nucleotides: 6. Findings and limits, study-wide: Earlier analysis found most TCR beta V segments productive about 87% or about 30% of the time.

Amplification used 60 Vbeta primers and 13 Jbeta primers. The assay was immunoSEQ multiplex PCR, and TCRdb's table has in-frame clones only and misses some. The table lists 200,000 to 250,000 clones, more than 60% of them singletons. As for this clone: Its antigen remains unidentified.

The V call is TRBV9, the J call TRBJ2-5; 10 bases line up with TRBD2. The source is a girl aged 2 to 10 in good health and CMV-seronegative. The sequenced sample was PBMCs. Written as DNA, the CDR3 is TGTGCCAGCAGCGGCTCTAGCGGGAGAAGAGAGACCCAGTACTTC. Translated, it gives CASSGSSGRRETQYF. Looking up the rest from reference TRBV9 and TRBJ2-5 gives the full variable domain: DSGVTQTPKHLITATGQRVTLRCSPRSGDLSVYWYQQSLDQGLQFLIQYYNGEERAKGNILERFSAQQFPDLHSELNLSSLELGDSALYFCASSGSSGRRETQYFGPGTRLLVL.